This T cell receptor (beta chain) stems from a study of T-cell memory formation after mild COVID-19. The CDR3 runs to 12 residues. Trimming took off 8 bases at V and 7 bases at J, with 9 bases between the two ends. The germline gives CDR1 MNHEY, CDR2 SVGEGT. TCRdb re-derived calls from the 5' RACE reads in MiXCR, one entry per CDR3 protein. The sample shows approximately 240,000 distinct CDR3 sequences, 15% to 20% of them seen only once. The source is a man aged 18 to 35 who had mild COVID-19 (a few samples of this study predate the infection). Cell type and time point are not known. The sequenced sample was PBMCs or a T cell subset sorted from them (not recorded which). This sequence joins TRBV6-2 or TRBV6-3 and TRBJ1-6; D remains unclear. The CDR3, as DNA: TGTGCCAGCGGGAAAAGGAATTCACCCCTCCACTTT. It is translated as CASGKRNSPLHF.